Described below is a single T cell receptor beta chain sequence and its context. Its antigen is unidentified. Trimming shortened V by 8 bases and J by 5 bases, and 19 bases separated the two germline ends. The CDR3 contains 14 residues. Looked up from germline, CDR1 is WSHSY and CDR2 is SAAADI. The sample originates from a study of CD8 T cells in ankylosing spondylitis. Findings and caveats of the study: Blood of patients with ankylosing spondylitis appeared to be characterized by a TCR beta motif of eight or nine highly homologous variants. Prior work had noted some motif variants in reactive arthritis blood and synovial fluid. Matched ankylosing spondylitis synovial fluid reportedly contained a significantly enriched population of disease-linked clones.

For TCR beta, libraries came from quantitative 5'-RACE with molecular barcodes. TCRdb independently ran MiXCR on the 5' RACE reads; one entry per CDR3 protein. The sample records 290,000 or so distinct CDR3 sequences, under 25% being singletons. The sequence came from a female donor with ankylosing spondylitis or in good health (not recorded which). J is TRBJ2-7 and V is TRBV10-2, with TRBD1 as a possible D gene (5 bases). Source material: blood, either unsorted or a sorted T cell fraction (not recorded which). In DNA, the CDR3 is TGCGCCAGCGCTCTGGGGCGGCCCTTCGACGAGCAGTACTTC. Translated: CASALGRPFDEQYF.